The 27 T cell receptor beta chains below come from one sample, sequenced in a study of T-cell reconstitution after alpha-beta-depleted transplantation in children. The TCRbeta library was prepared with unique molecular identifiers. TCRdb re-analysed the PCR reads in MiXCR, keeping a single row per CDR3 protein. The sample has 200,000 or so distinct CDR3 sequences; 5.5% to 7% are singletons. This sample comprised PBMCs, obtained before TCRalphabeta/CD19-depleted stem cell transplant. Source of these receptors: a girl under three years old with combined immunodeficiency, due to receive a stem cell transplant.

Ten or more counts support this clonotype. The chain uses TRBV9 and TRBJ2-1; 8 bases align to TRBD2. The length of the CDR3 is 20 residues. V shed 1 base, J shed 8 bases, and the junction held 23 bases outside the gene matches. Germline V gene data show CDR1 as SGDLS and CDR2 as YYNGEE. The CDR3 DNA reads TGTGCCAGCAGCGTACCGAAGGGGAAAGCGGGAGTATGGCGGTACGATGAGCAGTTCTTC. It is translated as CASSVPKGKAGVWRYDEQFF.

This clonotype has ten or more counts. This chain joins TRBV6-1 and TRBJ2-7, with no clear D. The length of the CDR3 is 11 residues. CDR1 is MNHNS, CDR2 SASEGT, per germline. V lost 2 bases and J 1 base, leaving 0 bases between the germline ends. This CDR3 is CASSESYEQYF. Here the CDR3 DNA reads TGTGCCAGCAGTGAATCCTACGAGCAGTACTTC.

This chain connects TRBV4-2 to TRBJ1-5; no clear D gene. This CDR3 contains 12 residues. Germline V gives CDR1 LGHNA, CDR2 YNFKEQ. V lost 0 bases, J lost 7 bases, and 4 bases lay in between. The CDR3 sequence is CASSQDRQPQHF. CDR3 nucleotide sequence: TGTGCCAGCAGCCAAGACAGGCAGCCCCAGCATTTT.

The CDR3 DNA is TGTGCCAGCAGTTTAGGGACTATCGGAGATACGCAGTATTTT. Protein sequence: CASSLGTIGDTQYF. This chain connects TRBV12-3 or TRBV12-4 to TRBJ2-3; TRBD2 is a possible D gene (6 bases). V lost 1 base to trimming and J lost 5 bases, with 10 bases between them. The CDR3 consists of 14 residues.

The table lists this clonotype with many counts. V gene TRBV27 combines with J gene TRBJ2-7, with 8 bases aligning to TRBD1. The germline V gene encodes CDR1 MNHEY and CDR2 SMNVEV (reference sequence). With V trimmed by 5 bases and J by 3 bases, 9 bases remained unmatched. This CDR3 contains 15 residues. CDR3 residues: CASSPSGTGRYEQYF. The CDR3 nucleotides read TGTGCCAGCAGTCCTTCCGGGACAGGACGCTACGAGCAGTACTTC.

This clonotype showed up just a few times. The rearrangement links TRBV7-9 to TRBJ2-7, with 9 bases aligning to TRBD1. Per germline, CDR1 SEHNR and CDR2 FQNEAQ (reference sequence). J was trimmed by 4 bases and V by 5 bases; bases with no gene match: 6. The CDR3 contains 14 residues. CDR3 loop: CASSPEDRGYEQYF. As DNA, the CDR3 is TGTGCCAGCAGCCCCGAAGACAGGGGGTACGAGCAGTACTTC.

This chain's CDR3 is CASSPSSGSGYEQFF. The DNA of the CDR3 is TGTGCCAGCAGCCCCTCTAGCGGGAGTGGCTATGAGCAGTTCTTC. The gene calls are TRBV7-2 and TRBJ2-1, with 10 bases matching TRBD2. V dropped 5 bases and J dropped 8; count of bases not matched to a gene: 9. This CDR3 region has 15 residues. The germline gives CDR1 SGHTA, CDR2 FQGNSA.

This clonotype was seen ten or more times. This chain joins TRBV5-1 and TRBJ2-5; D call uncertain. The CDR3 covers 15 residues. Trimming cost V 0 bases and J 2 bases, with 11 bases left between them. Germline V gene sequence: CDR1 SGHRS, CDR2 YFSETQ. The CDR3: CASSLGGRVQETQYF. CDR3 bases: TGCGCCAGCAGCTTGGGGGGAAGAGTACAAGAGACCCAGTACTTC.

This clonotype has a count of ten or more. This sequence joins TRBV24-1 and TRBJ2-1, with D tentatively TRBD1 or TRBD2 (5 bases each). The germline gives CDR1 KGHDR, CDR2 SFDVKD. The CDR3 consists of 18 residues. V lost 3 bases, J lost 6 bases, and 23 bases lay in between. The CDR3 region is CATSDLDRDLDRVNEQFF. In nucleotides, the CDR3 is TGTGCCACCAGTGATCTGGACCGGGACCTTGACCGGGTCAATGAGCAGTTCTTC.

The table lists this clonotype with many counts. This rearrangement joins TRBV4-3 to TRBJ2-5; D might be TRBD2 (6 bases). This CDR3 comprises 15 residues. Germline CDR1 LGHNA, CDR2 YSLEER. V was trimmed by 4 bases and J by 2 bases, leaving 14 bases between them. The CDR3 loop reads CASSPWWGDQETQYF. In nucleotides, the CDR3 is TGCGCCAGCAGCCCATGGTGGGGGGATCAAGAGACCCAGTACTTC.

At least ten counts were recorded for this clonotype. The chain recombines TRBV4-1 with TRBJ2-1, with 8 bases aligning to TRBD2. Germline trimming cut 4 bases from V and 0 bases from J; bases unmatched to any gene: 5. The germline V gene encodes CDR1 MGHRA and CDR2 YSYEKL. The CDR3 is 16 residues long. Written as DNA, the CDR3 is TGCGCCAGCAGCCTCCTACGGGGGGGCTCCTACAATGAGCAGTTCTTC. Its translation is CASSLLRGGSYNEQFF.

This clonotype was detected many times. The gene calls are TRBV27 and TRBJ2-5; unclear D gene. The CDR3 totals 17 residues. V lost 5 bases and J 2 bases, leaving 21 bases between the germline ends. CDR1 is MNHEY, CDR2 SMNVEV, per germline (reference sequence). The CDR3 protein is CASSTITNSLLQETQYF. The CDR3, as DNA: TGTGCCAGCAGTACCATCACCAACTCGTTACTTCAAGAGACCCAGTACTTC.

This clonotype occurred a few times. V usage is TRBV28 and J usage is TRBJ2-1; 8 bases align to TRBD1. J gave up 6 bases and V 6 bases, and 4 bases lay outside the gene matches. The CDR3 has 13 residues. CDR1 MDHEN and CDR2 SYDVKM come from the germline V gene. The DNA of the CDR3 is TGTGCCAGCAGAAGGACAGGGTCCAATGAGCAGTTCTTC. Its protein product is CASRRTGSNEQFF.

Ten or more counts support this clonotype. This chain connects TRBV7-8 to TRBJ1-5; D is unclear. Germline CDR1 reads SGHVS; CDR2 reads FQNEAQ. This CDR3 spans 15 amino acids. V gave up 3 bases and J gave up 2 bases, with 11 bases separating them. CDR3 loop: CASSFGRLGNQPQHF. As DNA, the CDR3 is TGTGCCAGCAGCTTCGGGAGATTGGGCAATCAGCCCCAGCATTTT.

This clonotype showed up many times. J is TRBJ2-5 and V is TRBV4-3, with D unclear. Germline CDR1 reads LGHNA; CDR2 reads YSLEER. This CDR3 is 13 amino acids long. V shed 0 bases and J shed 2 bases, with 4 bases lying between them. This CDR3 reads CASSQELQETQYF. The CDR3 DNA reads TGCGCCAGCAGCCAAGAATTGCAAGAGACCCAGTACTTC.

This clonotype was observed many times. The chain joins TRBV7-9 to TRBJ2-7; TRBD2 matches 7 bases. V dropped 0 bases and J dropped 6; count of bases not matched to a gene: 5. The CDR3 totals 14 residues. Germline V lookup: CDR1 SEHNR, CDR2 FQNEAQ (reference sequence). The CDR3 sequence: CASSLAGLFLEQYF. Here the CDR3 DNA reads TGTGCCAGCAGCTTAGCGGGACTATTCCTCGAGCAGTACTTC. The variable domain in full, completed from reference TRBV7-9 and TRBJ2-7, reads DTGVSQNPRHKITKRGQNVTFRCDPISEHNRLYWYRQTLGQGPEFLTYFQNEAQLEKSRLLSDRFSAERPKGSFSTLEIQRTEQGDSAMYLCASSLAGLFLEQYFGPGTRLTVT.

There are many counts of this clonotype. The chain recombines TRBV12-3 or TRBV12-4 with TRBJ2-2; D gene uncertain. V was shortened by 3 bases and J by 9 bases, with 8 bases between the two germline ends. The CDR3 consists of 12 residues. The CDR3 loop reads CASSFNLRELFF. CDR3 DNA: TGTGCCAGCAGTTTTAATTTAAGGGAGCTGTTTTTT.

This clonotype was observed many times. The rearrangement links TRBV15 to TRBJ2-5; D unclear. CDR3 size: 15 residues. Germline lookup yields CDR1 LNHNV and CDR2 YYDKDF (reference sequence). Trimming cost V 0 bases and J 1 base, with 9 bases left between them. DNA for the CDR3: TGTGCCACCAGCAGAGATGGATTCCTCCAAGAGACCCAGTACTTC. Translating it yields CATSRDGFLQETQYF.

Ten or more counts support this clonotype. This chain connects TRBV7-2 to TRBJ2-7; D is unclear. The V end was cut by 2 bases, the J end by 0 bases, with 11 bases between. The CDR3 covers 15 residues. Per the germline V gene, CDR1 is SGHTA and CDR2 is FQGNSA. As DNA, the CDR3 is TGTGCCAGCAGCTTATTTCCCTCGACCTCCTACGAGCAGTACTTC. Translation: CASSLFPSTSYEQYF. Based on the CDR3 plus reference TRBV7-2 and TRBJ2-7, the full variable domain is GAGVSQSPSNKVTEKGKDVELRCDPISGHTALYWYRQSLGQGLEFLIYFQGNSAPDKSGLPSDRFSAERTGGSVSTLTIQRTQQEDSAVYLCASSLFPSTSYEQYFGPGTRLTVT.

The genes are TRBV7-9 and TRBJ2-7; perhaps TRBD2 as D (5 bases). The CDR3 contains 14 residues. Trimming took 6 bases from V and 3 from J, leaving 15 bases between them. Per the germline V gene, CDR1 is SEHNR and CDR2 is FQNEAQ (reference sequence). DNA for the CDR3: TGTGCCAGCAGGGGAGAGGGCGCGCACTACGAGCAGTACTTC. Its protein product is CASRGEGAHYEQYF.

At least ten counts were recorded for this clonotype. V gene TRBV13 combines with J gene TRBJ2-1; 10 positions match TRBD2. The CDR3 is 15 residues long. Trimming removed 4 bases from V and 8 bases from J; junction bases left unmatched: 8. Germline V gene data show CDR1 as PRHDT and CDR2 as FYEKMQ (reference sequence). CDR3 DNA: TGTGCCAGCAGCTATAGGGCTAGCGGGGGAGATGAGCAGTTCTTC. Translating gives CASSYRASGGDEQFF. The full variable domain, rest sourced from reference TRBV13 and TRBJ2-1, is AAGVIQSPRHLIKEKRETATLKCYPIPRHDTVYWYQQGPGQDPQFLISFYEKMQSDKGSIPDRFSAQQFSDYHSELNMSSLELGDSALYFCASSYRASGGDEQFFGPGTRLTVL.

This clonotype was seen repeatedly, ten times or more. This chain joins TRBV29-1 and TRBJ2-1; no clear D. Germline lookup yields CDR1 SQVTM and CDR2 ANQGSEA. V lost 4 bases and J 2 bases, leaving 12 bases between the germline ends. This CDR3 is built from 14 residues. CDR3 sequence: CSVVVGTPYNEQFF. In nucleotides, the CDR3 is TGCAGCGTTGTAGTGGGCACCCCCTACAATGAGCAGTTCTTC.

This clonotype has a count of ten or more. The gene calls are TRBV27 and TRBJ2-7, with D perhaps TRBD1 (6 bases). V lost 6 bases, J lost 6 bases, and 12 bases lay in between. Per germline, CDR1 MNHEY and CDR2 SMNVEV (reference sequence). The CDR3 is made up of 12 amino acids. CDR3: CASSDGTFEQYF. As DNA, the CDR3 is TGTGCCAGCAGCGACGGGACATTCGAGCAGTACTTC.

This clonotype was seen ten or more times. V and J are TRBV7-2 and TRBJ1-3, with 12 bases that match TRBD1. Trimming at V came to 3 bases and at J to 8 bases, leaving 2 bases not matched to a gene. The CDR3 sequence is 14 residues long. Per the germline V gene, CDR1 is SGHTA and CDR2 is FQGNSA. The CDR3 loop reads CASSFRDRGHTIYF. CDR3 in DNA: TGTGCCAGCAGCTTTCGGGACAGGGGGCACACCATATATTTT.

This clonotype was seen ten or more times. This chain's CDR3 is CASSERTGGRFEQYF. CDR3 in DNA: TGTGCCAGCAGCGAGAGGACAGGGGGCCGCTTCGAGCAGTACTTC. The chain employs TRBV7-9 and TRBJ2-7; 11 bases are a match to TRBD1. V lost 5 bases, J lost 6 bases, and 9 bases stayed unmatched. The V gene's germline CDR1 is SEHNR and CDR2 FQNEAQ (reference sequence). This CDR3 comprises 15 residues.

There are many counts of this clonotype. CDR3 amino acids: CASSYQVSNQPQHF. For the CDR3, the DNA is TGTGCCAGCAGTTATCAGGTTAGCAATCAGCCCCAGCATTTT. The rearrangement uses TRBV28 and TRBJ1-5; D ambiguous. The germline gives CDR1 MDHEN, CDR2 SYDVKM. The CDR3 is 14 residues long. V was clipped by 4 bases and J by 0 bases, with 7 bases between them. The full variable domain, its missing parts supplied by reference TRBV28 and TRBJ1-5, is DVKVTQSSRYLVKRTGEKVFLECVQDMDHENMFWYRQDPGLGLRLIYFSYDVKMKEKGDIPEGYSVSREKKERFSLILESASTNQTSMYLCASSYQVSNQPQHFGDGTRLSIL.

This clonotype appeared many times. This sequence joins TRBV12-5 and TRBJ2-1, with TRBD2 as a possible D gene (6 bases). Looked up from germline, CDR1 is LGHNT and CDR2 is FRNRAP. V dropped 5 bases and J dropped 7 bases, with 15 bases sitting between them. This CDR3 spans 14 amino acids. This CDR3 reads CASGPSTGENEQFF. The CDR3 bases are TGTGCTAGTGGTCCGTCTACGGGGGAGAATGAGCAGTTCTTC.